The rows below give T cell receptor beta chains drawn from one sample of a study of PD-1 blockade in classical Hodgkin lymphoma. Sequenced by immunoSEQ multiplex PCR; TCRdb stores in-frame clones only, minus some. The table includes under 95,000 clones, about 93% detected once. Sequences were derived from peripheral blood mononuclear cells (PBMCs), sampled at baseline. Source of these receptors: a human donor with classical Hodgkin lymphoma. The CDR3 runs from the conserved cysteine through the conserved F or W. Fields, in order: V gene, J gene, D gene, clone size, CDR3 protein, CDR3 DNA. A D gene is named only where the DNA matches it firmly. Expanded clones get a size class; other rows say once, few or many, or leave the size out.

TRBV5-5,TRBJ2-5,NA,NA,CATLFSGRGETQYF,TGTGCCACGCTCTTTTCGGGGAGAGGAGAGACCCAGTACTTC
TRBV28,TRBJ2-7,TRBD2,NA,CASTYSGTSSNEQYF,TGTGCCAGCACCTATTCCGGGACTAGCTCAAACGAGCAGTACTTC
TRBV6-5,TRBJ1-2,NA,NA,CASSYSTHVGNGYTF,TGTGCCAGCAGTTACTCGACACACGTGGGGAATGGCTACACCTTC
TRBV10-3,TRBJ1-2,NA,NA,CAINAGAGGYTF,TGTGCCATCAACGCGGGGGCCGGTGGCTACACCTTC
TRBV10-3,TRBJ2-1,TRBD2,NA,CAIRTAGDRIEQFF,TGTGCCATCAGGACGGCGGGGGACCGAATCGAGCAGTTCTTC
TRBV2,TRBJ2-3,NA,NA,CARQTPPDTQYF,TGTGCCAGACAGACTCCCCCAGATACGCAGTATTTT
TRBV9,TRBJ1-2,TRBD1,NA,CASSARQGGVSYGYTF,TGTGCCAGCAGCGCCCGACAGGGGGGCGTTAGCTATGGCTACACCTTC
TRBV27,TRBJ2-1,NA,NA,CASSLTGSYNEQFF,TGTGCCAGCAGTTTAACAGGCTCCTACAATGAGCAGTTCTTC
TRBV30,TRBJ1-4,NA,NA,CAWRRPGATNEKLFF,TGTGCCTGGAGGCGCCCGGGGGCAACTAATGAAAAACTGTTTTTT
TRBV19,TRBJ1-2,NA,NA,CASSPTAGLRGYTF,TGTGCCAGTAGCCCTACGGCAGGCCTGCGCGGCTACACCTTC
TRBV7-7,TRBJ1-5,TRBD1,NA,CASRSGTGARKSNQPQHF,TGTGCCAGCAGGTCCGGGACAGGGGCTAGAAAATCGAATCAGCCCCAGCATTTT
TRBV4-2,TRBJ1-5,TRBD1,NA,CASSQEWGQGNQPQHF,TGTGCCAGCAGCCAAGAATGGGGACAGGGGAATCAGCCCCAGCATTTT
TRBV27,TRBJ2-7,NA,NA,CASSLLGVDYEQYF,TGTGCCAGCAGTTTATTAGGGGTTGACTACGAGCAGTACTTC
TRBV7-9,TRBJ1-3,TRBD1,NA,CASSHRDRGLAAGNTIYF,TGTGCCAGCAGCCACCGGGACAGAGGACTTGCCGCCGGAAACACCATATATTTT
TRBV27,TRBJ2-1,TRBD2,NA,CASSSTSGSYQFF,TGTGCCAGCAGTTCGACTAGCGGGAGTTATCAGTTCTTC
TRBV2,TRBJ2-5,NA,NA,CAPPVAQSGEETQYF,TGTGCCCCCCCCGTAGCCCAAAGTGGGGAAGAGACCCAGTACTTC
TRBV23-1,TRBJ1-1,NA,NA,CASSPLPTSAFF,TGCGCCAGCAGTCCCCTCCCCACCTCAGCTTTCTTT
TRBV30,TRBJ2-4,NA,NA,CAFERAKNIQYF,TGTGCCTTTGAAAGGGCCAAAAACATTCAGTACTTC
TRBV7-8,TRBJ1-2,NA,NA,CASSREIRGDLTANYGYTF,TGTGCCAGCAGCCGGGAAATTAGGGGGGATTTAACGGCTAACTATGGCTACACCTTC
TRBV28,TRBJ1-4,NA,few,CASSLLPGLGEKLFF,TGTGCCAGCAGTTTACTACCGGGACTTGGGGAAAAACTGTTTTTT
TRBV7-6,TRBJ2-1,TRBD2,NA,CASSLAGTSGYNEQFF,TGTGCCAGCAGCTTGGCCGGGACTAGCGGCTACAATGAGCAGTTCTTC
TRBV7-3,TRBJ1-2,NA,once,CASSLTGTTPYGYTF,TGTGCCAGCAGCTTAACGGGCACGACCCCCTATGGCTACACCTTC
TRBV5-6,TRBJ2-1,NA,NA,CASSPRSDNEQFF,TGTGCCAGCAGCCCCCGGTCGGACAATGAGCAGTTCTTC
TRBV4-1,TRBJ2-2,NA,once,CASSQPGRGTGELFF,TGCGCCAGCAGCCAGCCCGGTAGGGGAACCGGGGAGCTGTTTTTT
TRBV7-2,TRBJ1-6,NA,NA,CASSLLGASNSPLHF,TGTGCCAGCAGCTTATTAGGGGCTAGTAATTCACCCCTCCACTTT
TRBV4-3,TRBJ2-1,TRBD1,NA,CASSQDLAGQGYNEQFF,TGCGCCAGCAGCCAAGATTTGGCGGGACAGGGCTACAATGAGCAGTTCTTC
TRBV11-3,TRBJ2-1,NA,NA,CASSSLQGHEQFF,TGTGCCAGCAGCTCTCTCCAGGGGCATGAGCAGTTCTTC
TRBV2,TRBJ2-1,TRBD2,once,CASRSTSGYTYNEQFF,TGTGCCAGCAGGTCGACTAGCGGTTATACCTACAATGAGCAGTTCTTC
TRBV16,TRBJ1-5,NA,NA,CASSPAVGANQPQHF,TGTGCCAGCAGCCCCGCCGTGGGGGCCAATCAGCCCCAGCATTTT
TRBV6-5,TRBJ2-5,TRBD2,NA,CASSSRLAGHQETQYF,TGTGCCAGCAGTTCCAGACTAGCGGGGCACCAAGAGACCCAGTACTTC
TRBV7-9,TRBJ1-1,TRBD1,NA,CASSNRDRMNTEAFF,TGTGCCAGCAGCAACCGGGACAGGATGAACACTGAAGCTTTCTTT
TRBV7-2,TRBJ2-5,TRBD2,NA,CASSPSLAFQETQYF,TGTGCCAGCAGCCCTTCACTAGCGTTTCAAGAGACCCAGTACTTC
TRBV18,TRBJ1-4,NA,NA,CASSPTATNEKLFF,TGTGCCAGCTCACCAACAGCAACTAATGAAAAACTGTTTTTT
TRBV6-4,TRBJ2-3,NA,once,CASSDAGTTASDTQYF,TGTGCCAGCAGTGACGCAGGGACAACCGCCTCAGATACGCAGTATTTT
TRBV5-4,TRBJ2-1,TRBD2,NA,CAGRPGTSHEQFF,TGTGCCGGCCGGCCCGGGACTAGCCATGAGCAGTTCTTC
TRBV7-9,TRBJ1-2,NA,NA,CASSAGVEYGYTF,TGTGCCAGCAGCGCAGGGGTTGAGTATGGCTACACCTTC
TRBV27,TRBJ2-7,TRBD2,few,CASSLFPTGGSYEQYF,TGTGCCAGCAGTTTATTCCCTACGGGGGGATCCTACGAGCAGTACTTC
TRBV27,TRBJ2-7,TRBD2,few,CASRNIAGPTYEQYF,TGTGCCAGCAGAAATATAGCGGGGCCGACATACGAGCAGTACTTC
TRBV6-1,TRBJ2-7,NA,NA,CASSEFHLIPYEQYF,TGTGCCAGCAGTGAATTCCACCTAATACCTTACGAGCAGTACTTC
TRBV29-1,TRBJ2-4,TRBD2,NA,CSVVWALAGGLKNIQYF,TGCAGCGTTGTGTGGGCACTAGCGGGAGGTTTGAAAAACATTCAGTACTTC
TRBV28,TRBJ2-1,NA,NA,CASSFGLGEGNEQFF,TGTGCCAGCAGTTTCGGGCTCGGGGAAGGTAATGAGCAGTTCTTC
TRBV5-4,TRBJ2-1,NA,NA,CASSSPGGEQFF,TGTGCCAGCAGCAGCCCCGGAGGAGAGCAGTTCTTC
TRBV7-6,TRBJ1-4,NA,NA,CASSSTLLGEKLFF,TGTGCCAGCAGCTCGACACTGTTAGGCGAAAAACTGTTTTTT
TRBV7-3,TRBJ1-1,NA,NA,CASSPQDGTEAFF,TGTGCCAGCAGCCCCCAGGACGGGACTGAAGCTTTCTTT
TRBV29-1,TRBJ2-4,NA,NA,CSVLGARDIQYF,TGCAGCGTTTTAGGGGCGCGAGACATTCAGTACTTC